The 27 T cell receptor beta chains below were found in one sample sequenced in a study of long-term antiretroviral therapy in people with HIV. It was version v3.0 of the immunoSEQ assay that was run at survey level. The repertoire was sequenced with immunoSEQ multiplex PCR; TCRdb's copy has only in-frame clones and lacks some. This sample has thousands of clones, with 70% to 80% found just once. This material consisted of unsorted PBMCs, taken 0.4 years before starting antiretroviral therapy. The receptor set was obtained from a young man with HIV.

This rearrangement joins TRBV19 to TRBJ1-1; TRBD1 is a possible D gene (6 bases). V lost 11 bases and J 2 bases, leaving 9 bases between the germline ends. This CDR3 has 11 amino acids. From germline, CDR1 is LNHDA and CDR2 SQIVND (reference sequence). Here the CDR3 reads CAVTGNTEAFF. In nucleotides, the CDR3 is TGTGCCGTGACAGGAAACACTGAAGCTTTCTTT.

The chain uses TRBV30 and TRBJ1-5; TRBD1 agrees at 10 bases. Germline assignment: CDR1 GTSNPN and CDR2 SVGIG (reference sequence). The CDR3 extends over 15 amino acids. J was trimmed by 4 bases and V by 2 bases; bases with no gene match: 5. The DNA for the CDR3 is TGTGCCTGGAGTAGGGGGGGACAGGGGAATCAGCCCCAGCATTTT. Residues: CAWSRGGQGNQPQHF.

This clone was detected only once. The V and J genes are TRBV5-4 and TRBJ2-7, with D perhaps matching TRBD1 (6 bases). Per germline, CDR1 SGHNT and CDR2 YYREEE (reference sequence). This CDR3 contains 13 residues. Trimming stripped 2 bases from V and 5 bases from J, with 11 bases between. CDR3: CASSFTGIHEQYF. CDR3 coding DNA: TGTGCCAGCAGCTTTACAGGGATCCACGAGCAGTACTTC.

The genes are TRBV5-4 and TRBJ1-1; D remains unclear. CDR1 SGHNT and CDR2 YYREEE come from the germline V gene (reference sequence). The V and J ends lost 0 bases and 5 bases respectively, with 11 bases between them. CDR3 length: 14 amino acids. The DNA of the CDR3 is TGTGCCAGCAGCTTGGACAGAGGAGTGACTGAAGCTTTCTTT. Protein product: CASSLDRGVTEAFF.

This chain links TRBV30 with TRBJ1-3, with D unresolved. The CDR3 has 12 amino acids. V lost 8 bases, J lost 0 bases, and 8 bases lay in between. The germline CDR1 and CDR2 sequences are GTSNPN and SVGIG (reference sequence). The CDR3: CARMDSGNTIYF. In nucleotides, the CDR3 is TGTGCCCGGATGGACTCTGGAAACACCATATATTTT.

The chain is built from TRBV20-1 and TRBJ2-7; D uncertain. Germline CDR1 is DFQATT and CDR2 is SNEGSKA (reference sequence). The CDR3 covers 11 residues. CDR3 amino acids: CSPKVIYEQYF. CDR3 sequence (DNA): TGCAGCCCCAAGGTGATCTACGAGCAGTACTTC.

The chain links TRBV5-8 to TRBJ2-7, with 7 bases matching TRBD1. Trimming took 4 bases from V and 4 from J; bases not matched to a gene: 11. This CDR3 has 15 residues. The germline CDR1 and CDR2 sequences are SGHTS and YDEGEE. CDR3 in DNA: TGTGCCAGCAGCGCTGCCAACAGGGGTCCGTACGAGCAGTACTTC. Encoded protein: CASSAANRGPYEQYF.

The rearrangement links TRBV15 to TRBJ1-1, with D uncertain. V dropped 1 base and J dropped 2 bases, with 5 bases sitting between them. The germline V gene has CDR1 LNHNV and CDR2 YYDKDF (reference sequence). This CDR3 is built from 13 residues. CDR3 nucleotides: TGTGCCACCAGCAGAGCCGGAAACACTGAAGCTTTCTTT. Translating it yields CATSRAGNTEAFF.

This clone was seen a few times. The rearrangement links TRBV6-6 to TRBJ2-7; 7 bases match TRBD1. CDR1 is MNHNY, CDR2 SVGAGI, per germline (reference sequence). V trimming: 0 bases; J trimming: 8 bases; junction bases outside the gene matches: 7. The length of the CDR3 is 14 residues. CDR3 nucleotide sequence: TGTGCCAGCAGTTACTCGGGACAGACTCGTCAGCAGTACTTC. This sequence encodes CASSYSGQTRQQYF.

This CDR3 is CATQTELTGELFF. The CDR3, as DNA: TGTGCCACCCAAACAGAGCTCACCGGGGAGCTGTTTTTT. The gene calls are TRBV9 and TRBJ2-2; D remains ambiguous. The CDR3 totals 13 residues. Germline assignment: CDR1 SGDLS and CDR2 YYNGEE. V was clipped by 9 bases and J by 4 bases, with 13 bases between them.

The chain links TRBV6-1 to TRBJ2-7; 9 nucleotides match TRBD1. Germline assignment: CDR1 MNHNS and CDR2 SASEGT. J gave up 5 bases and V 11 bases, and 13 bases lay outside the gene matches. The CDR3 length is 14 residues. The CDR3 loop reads CAAKWTGAAHEQYF. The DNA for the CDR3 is TGTGCCGCGAAGTGGACAGGGGCAGCCCACGAGCAGTACTTC.

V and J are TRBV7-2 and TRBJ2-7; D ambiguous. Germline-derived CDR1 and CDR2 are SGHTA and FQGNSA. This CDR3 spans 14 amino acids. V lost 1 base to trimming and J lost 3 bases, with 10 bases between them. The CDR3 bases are TGTGCCAGCAGCTTAGTACCCCTTATCTACGAGCAGTACTTC. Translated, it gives CASSLVPLIYEQYF.

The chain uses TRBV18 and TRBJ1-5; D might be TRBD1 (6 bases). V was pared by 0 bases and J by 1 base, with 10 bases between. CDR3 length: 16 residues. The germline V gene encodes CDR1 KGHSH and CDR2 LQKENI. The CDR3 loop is CASSPPETGSNQPQHF. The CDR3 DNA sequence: TGTGCCAGCTCACCACCAGAAACAGGGAGCAATCAGCCCCAGCATTTT.

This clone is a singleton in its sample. The CDR3 here is CASSLDASGGSGNEQFF. CDR3 sequence (DNA): TGCGCCAGCAGCTTGGATGCTAGCGGGGGGTCCGGCAATGAGCAGTTCTTC. This sequence joins TRBV5-1 and TRBJ2-1; TRBD2 matches 11 bases. Germline-derived CDR1 and CDR2 are SGHRS and YFSETQ. Trimming cost V 0 bases and J 6 bases; bases outside gene matches: 8. CDR3 length equals 17 residues.

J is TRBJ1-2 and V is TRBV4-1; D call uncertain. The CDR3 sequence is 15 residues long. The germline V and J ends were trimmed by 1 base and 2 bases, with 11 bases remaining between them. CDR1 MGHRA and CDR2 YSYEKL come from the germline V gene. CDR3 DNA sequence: TGCGCCAGCAGCCAAGCGGGAGGCCGGAACTATGGCTACACCTTC. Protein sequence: CASSQAGGRNYGYTF.

The CDR3 nucleotides are TGTGCCAGCAGCTTGGAAGGCCTACAGGATACGCAGTATTTT. Its translation: CASSLEGLQDTQYF. The J gene is TRBJ2-3, the V gene TRBV7-2; D not certain. V was cut by 3 bases and J by 6 bases, with 13 bases left in between. The CDR3 loop spans 14 amino acids. CDR1 and CDR2 (germline): SGHTA, FQGNSA.

For the CDR3, the DNA is TGTGCCAGCAGTTTGGGAGGGGGGGGCAATCAGCCCCAGCATTTT. Its translation: CASSLGGGGNQPQHF. The chain couples TRBV27 to TRBJ1-5, with a tentative D call TRBD1 (6 bases). The CDR3 consists of 15 residues. Trimming removed 3 bases at V and 2 bases at J, with 11 bases between. The germline CDR1 and CDR2 sequences are MNHEY and SMNVEV (reference sequence).

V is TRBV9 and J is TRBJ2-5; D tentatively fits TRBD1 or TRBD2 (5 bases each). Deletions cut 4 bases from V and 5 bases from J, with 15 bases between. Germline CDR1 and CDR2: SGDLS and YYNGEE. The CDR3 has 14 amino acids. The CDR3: CASSRDAWAETQYF. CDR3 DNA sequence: TGTGCCAGCAGCAGGGACGCGTGGGCGGAGACCCAGTACTTC.

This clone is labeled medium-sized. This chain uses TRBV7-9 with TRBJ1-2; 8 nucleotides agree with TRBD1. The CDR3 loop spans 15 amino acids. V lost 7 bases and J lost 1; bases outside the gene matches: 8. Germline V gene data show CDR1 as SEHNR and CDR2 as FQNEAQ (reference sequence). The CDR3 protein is CASIPGTGLNYGYTF. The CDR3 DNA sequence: TGTGCCAGCATTCCCGGGACAGGCCTTAACTATGGCTACACCTTC.

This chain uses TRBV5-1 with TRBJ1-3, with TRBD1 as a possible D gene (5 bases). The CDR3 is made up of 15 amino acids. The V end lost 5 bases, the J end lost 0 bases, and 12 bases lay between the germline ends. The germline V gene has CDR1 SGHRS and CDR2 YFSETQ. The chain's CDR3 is CASSRGSDSGNTIYF. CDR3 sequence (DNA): TGCGCCAGCAGTCGGGGGTCGGACTCTGGAAACACCATATATTTT.

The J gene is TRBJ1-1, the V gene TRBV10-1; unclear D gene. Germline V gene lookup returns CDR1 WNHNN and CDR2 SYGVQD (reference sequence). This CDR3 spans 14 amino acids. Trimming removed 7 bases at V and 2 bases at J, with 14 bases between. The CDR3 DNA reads TGCGCCAGCAATATCCGGCCAGCAAACACTGAAGCTTTCTTT. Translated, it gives CASNIRPANTEAFF.

The CDR3 DNA follows: TGTGCCAGCAGCCCTTGGGCGGGGGACGAGCAGTACTTC. Its translation: CASSPWAGDEQYF. The chain carries TRBV28 and TRBJ2-7, with 7 bases aligning to TRBD2. V trimming: 6 bases; J trimming: 5 bases; junction bases outside the gene matches: 7. Germline loops: CDR1 MDHEN, CDR2 SYDVKM. The CDR3 contains 13 residues. The variable domain in full, completed from reference TRBV28 and TRBJ2-7, reads DVKVTQSSRYLVKRTGEKVFLECVQDMDHENMFWYRQDPGLGLRLIYFSYDVKMKEKGDIPEGYSVSREKKERFSLILESASTNQTSMYLCASSPWAGDEQYFGPGTRLTVT.

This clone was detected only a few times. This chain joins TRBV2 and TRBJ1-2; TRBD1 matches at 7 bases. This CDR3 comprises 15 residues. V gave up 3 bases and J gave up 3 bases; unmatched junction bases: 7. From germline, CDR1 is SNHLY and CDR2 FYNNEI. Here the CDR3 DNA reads TGTGCCAGCAGTGAGGGACAGCGCAGCTACTATGGCTACACCTTC. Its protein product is CASSEGQRSYYGYTF. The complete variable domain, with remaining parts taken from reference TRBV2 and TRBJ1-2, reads EPEVTQTPSHQVTQMGQEVILRCVPISNHLYFYWYRQILGQKVEFLVSFYNNEISEKSEIFDDQFSVERPDGSNFTLKIRSTKLEDSAMYFCASSEGQRSYYGYTFGSGTRLTVV.

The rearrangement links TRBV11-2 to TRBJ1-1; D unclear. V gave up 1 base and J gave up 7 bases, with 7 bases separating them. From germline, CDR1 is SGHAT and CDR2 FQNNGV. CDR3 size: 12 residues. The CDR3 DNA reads TGTGCCAGCAGCTTAGGTTGGGGTGAAGCTTTCTTT. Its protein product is CASSLGWGEAFF.

In nucleotides, the CDR3 is TGTGCCAGCAGTGGGGGCATGGACAGAATTAATGAAAAACTGTTTTTT. It yields the protein CASSGGMDRINEKLFF. The chain combines TRBV25-1 with TRBJ1-4; weak D call: TRBD1 (6 bases). The CDR3 has 16 amino acids. Germline V CDR1 and CDR2: MGHDK, SYGVNS. The ends were cut back, 4 bases at V and 4 bases at J, with 16 bases in the middle.

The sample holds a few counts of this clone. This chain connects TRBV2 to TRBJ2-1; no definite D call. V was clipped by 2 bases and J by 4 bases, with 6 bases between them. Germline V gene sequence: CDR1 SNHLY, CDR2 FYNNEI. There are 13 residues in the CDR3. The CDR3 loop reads CASSERYYNEQFF. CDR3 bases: TGTGCCAGCAGTGAACGCTATTACAATGAGCAGTTCTTC.

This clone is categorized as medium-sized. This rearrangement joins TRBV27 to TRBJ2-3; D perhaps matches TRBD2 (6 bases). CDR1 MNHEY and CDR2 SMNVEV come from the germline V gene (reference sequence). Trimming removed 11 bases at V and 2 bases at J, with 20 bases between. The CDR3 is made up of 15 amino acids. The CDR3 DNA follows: TGTGCCTCATTACGGGCGGGGATTGTCACAGATACGCAGTATTTT. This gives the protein CASLRAGIVTDTQYF.